The present TCR beta chain was sequenced within a study of shared clonotypes between healthy human individuals. Assay: immunoSEQ multiplex PCR; the TCRdb copy retains only in-frame clones and omits some. Of about 1.4 million clones listed, roughly 96% are singletons. The length of the CDR3 is 15 residues. Germline loops: CDR1 SGHRS, CDR2 YFSETQ. V lost 1 base and J 1 base, leaving 11 bases between the germline ends. Sequencing input: naive CD4+ T cells sorted from blood. Subset given: CD45RA+ positively selected. The TCR was taken from a man between 25 and 39 years old in good health. This chain links TRBV5-1 with TRBJ2-5; D ambiguous. The DNA for the CDR3 is TGCGCCAGCAGCTTGCGTAGTCCCTCCCAAGAGACCCAGTACTTC. It specifies CASSLRSPSQETQYF.